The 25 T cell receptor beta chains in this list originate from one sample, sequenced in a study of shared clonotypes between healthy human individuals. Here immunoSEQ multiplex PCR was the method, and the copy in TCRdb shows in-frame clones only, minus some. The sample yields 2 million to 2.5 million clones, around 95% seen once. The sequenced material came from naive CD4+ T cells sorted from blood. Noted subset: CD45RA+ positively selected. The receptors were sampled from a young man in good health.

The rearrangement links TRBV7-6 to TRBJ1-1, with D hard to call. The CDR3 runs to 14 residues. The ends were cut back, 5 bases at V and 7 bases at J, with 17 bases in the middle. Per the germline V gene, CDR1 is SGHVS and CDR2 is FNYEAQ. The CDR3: CASSPREISREAFF. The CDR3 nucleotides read TGTGCCAGCAGCCCCCGGGAGATCTCACGTGAAGCTTTCTTT.

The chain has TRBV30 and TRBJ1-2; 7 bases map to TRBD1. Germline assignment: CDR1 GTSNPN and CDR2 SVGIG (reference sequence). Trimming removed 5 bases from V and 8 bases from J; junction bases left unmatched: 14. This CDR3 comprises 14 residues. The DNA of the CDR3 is TGTGCCTGGGCAACCTGGGACAGCGGGGACGGCTACACCTTC. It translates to CAWATWDSGDGYTF.

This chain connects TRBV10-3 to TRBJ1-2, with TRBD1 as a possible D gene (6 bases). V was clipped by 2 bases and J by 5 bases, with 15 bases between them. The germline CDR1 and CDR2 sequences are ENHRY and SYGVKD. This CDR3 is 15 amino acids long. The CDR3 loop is CAISEGQGQIYGYTF. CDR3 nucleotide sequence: TGTGCCATCAGTGAGGGGCAGGGACAAATATATGGCTACACCTTC.

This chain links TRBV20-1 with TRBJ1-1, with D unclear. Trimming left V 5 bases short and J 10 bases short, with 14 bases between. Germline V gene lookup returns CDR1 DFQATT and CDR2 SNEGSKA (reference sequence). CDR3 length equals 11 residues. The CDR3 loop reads CSARALLGAFF. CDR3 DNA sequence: TGCAGTGCTCGGGCCTTATTGGGAGCTTTCTTT.

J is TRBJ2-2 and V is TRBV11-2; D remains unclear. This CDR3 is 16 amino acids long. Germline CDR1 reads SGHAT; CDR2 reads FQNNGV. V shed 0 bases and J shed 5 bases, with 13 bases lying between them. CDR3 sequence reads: CASSLERSSLTGELFF. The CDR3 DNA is TGTGCCAGCAGCTTAGAGCGGAGTTCTTTGACCGGGGAGCTGTTTTTT.

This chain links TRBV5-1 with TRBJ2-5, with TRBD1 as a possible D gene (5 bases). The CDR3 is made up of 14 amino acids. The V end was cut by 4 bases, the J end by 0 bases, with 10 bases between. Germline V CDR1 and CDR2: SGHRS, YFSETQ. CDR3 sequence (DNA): TGCGCCAGCAGCAGATCAGGGAACCAAGAGACCCAGTACTTC. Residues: CASSRSGNQETQYF. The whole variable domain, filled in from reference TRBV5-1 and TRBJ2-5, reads KAGVTQTPRYLIKTRGQQVTLSCSPISGHRSVSWYQQTPGQGLQFLFEYFSETQRNKGNFPGRFSGRQFSNSRSEMNVSTLELGDSALYLCASSRSGNQETQYFGPGTRLLVL.

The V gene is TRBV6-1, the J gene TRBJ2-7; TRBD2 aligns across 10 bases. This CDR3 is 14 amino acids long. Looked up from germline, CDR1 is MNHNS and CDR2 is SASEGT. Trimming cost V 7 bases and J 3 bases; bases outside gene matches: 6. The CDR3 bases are TGTGCCAGCACGCTAGCGGGGGCCAACTACGAGCAGTACTTC. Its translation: CASTLAGANYEQYF.

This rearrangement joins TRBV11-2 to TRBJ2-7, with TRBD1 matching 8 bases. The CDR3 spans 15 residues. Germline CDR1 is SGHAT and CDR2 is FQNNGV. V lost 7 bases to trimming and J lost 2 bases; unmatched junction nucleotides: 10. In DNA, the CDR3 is TGTGCCAGCAACCCATCCCGGACAGGGCCCTACGAGCAGTACTTC. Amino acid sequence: CASNPSRTGPYEQYF.

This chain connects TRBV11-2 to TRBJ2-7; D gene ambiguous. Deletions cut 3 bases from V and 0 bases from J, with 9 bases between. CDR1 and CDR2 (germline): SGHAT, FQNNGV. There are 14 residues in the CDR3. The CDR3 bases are TGTGCCAGCAGCTTTTCCGGAACCTCCTACGAGCAGTACTTC. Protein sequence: CASSFSGTSYEQYF.

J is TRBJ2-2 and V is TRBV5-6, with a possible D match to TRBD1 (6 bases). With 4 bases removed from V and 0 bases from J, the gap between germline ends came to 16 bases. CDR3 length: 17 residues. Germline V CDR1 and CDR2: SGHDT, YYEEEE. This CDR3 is CASSLRSRTANTGELFF. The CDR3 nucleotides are TGTGCCAGCAGCCTCCGGAGTAGGACAGCGAACACCGGGGAGCTGTTTTTT. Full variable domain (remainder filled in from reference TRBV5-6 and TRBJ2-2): DAGVTQSPTHLIKTRGQQVTLRCSPKSGHDTVSWYQQALGQGPQFIFQYYEEEERQRGNFPDRFSGHQFPNYSSELNVNALLLGDSALYLCASSLRSRTANTGELFFGEGSRLTVL.

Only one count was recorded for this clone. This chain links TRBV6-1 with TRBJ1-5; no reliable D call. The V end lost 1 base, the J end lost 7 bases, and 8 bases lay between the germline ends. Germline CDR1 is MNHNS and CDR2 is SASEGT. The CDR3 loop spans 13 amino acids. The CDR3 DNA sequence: TGTGCCAGCAGTGAAGGACGTCCCCAGCCCCAGCATTTT. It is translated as CASSEGRPQPQHF.

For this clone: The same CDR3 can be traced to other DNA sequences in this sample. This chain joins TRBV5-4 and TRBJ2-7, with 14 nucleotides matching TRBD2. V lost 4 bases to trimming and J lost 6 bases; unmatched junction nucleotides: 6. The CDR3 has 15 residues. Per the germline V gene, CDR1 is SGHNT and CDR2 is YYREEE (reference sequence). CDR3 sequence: CASSPGLAGVSEQYF. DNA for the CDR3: TGTGCCAGCAGCCCGGGACTAGCGGGAGTAAGCGAGCAGTACTTC.

Here the CDR3 DNA reads TGCGCCAGCAGGGGGGACAGGGGCTACAATGAGCAGTTCTTC. Its translation is CASRGDRGYNEQFF. The chain carries TRBV10-2 and TRBJ2-1, with 10 positions matching TRBD1. Germline V CDR1 and CDR2: WSHSY, SAAADI. This CDR3 has 14 residues. V trimming: 6 bases; J trimming: 3 bases; junction bases outside the gene matches: 2.

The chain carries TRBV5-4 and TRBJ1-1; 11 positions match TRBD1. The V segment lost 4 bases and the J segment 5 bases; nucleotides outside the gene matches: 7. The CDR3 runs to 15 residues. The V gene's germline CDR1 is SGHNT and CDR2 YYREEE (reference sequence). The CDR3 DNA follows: TGTGCCAGCAGCCACATGGGACAGGGGGGGACTGAAGCTTTCTTT. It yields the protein CASSHMGQGGTEAFF.

CDR3 in DNA: TGTGCCAGCAGTCACGGGACAGGGGCTTCAGATACGCAGTATTTT. Translating it yields CASSHGTGASDTQYF. V is TRBV28 and J is TRBJ2-3; the match to TRBD1 covers 10 bases. Germline CDR1 is MDHEN and CDR2 is SYDVKM. The CDR3 contains 15 residues. V was pared by 5 bases and J by 4 bases, with 6 bases of the junction left unmatched.

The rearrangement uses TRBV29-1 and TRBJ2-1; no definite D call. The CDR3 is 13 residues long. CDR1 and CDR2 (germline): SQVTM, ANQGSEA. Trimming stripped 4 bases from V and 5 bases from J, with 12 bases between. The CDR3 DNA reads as TGCAGCGTTGTCGTGGGGAACAACAATGAGCAGTTCTTC. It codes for CSVVVGNNNEQFF.

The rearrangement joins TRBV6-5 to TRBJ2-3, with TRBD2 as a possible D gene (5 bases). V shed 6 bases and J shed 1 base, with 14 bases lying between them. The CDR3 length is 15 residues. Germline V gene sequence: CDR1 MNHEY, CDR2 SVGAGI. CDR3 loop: CASRLVRVGTDTQYF. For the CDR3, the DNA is TGTGCCAGCAGACTAGTAAGGGTCGGCACAGATACGCAGTATTTT.

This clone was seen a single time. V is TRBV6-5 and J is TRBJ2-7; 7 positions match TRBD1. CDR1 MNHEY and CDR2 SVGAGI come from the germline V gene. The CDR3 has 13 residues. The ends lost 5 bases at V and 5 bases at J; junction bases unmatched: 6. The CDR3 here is CASSTPDRDEQYF. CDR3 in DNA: TGTGCCAGCAGTACCCCCGACAGGGACGAGCAGTACTTC.

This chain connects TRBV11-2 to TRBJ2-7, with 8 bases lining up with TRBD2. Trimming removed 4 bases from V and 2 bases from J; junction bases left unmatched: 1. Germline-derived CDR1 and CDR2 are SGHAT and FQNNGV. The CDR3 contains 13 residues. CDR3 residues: CASSSGGPYEQYF. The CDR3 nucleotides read TGTGCCAGCAGCTCGGGAGGGCCCTACGAGCAGTACTTC.

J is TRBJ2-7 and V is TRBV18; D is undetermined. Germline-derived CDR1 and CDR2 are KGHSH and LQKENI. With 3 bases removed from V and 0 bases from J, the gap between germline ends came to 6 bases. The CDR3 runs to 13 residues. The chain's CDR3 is CASSPAVSYEQYF. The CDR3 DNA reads TGTGCCAGCTCACCGGCCGTCTCCTACGAGCAGTACTTC.

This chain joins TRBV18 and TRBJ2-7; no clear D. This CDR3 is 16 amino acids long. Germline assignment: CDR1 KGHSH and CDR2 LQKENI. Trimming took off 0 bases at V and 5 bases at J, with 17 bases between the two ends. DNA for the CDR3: TGTGCCAGCTCACCACCAGGTCGAGCAGGTCGCGACGAGCAGTACTTC. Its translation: CASSPPGRAGRDEQYF.

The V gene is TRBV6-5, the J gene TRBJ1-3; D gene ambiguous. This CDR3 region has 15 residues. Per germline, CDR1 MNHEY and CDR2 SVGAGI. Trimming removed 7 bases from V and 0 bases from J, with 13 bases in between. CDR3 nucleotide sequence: TGTGCCAGCAAAAAACAGCTATCCTCTGGAAACACCATATATTTT. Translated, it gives CASKKQLSSGNTIYF.

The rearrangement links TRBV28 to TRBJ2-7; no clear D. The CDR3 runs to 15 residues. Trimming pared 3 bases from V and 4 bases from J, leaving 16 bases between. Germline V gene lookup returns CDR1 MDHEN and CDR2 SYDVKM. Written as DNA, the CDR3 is TGTGCCAGCAGTTTTACTCCGGCAACAGCTTACGAGCAGTACTTC. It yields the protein CASSFTPATAYEQYF.

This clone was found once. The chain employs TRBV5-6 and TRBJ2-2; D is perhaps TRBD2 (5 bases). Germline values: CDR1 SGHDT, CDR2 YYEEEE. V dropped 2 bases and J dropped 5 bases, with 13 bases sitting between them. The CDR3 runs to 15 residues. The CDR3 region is CASSFGLLRTGELFF. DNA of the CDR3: TGTGCCAGCAGCTTCGGACTCCTTAGGACCGGGGAGCTGTTTTTT. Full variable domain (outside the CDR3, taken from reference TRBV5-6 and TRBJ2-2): DAGVTQSPTHLIKTRGQQVTLRCSPKSGHDTVSWYQQALGQGPQFIFQYYEEEERQRGNFPDRFSGHQFPNYSSELNVNALLLGDSALYLCASSFGLLRTGELFFGEGSRLTVL.

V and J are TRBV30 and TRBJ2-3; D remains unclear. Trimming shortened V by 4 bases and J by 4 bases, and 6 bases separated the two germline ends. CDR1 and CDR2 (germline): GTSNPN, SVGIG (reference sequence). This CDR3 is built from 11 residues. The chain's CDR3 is CAWKIADTQYF. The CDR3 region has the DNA TGTGCCTGGAAAATCGCAGATACGCAGTATTTT. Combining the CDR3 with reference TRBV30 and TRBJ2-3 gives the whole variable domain SQTIHQWPATLVQPVGSPLSLECTVEGTSNPNLYWYRQAAGRGLQLLFYSVGIGQISSEVPQNLSASRPQDRQFILSSKKLLLSDSGFYLCAWKIADTQYFGPGTRLTVL.